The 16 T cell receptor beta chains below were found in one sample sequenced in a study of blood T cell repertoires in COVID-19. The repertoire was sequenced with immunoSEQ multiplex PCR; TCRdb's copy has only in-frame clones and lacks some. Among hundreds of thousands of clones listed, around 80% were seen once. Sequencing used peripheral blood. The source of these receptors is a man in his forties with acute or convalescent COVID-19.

This CDR3 is CASSLLGAEGNQPQHF. The CDR3, as DNA: TGTGCCAGCAGCTTATTGGGGGCCGAAGGCAATCAGCCCCAGCATTTT. The chain combines TRBV7-8 with TRBJ1-5; maybe TRBD1 (6 bases). CDR1 is SGHVS, CDR2 FQNEAQ, per germline. Trimming pared 2 bases from V and 2 bases from J, leaving 13 bases between. The CDR3 has 16 amino acids. The entire variable domain, with the rest obtained from reference TRBV7-8 and TRBJ1-5, is as follows: GAGVSQSPRYKVAKRGQDVALRCDPISGHVSLFWYQQALGQGPEFLTYFQNEAQLDKSGLPSDRFFAERPEGSVSTLKIQRTQQEDSAVYLCASSLLGAEGNQPQHFGDGTRLSIL.

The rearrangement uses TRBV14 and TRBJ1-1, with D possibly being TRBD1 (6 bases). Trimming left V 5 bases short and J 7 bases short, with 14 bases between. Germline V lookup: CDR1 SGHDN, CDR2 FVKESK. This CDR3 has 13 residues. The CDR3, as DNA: TGTGCCAGCAGCGGGCCGGGACAAAATGAAGCTTTCTTT. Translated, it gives CASSGPGQNEAFF.

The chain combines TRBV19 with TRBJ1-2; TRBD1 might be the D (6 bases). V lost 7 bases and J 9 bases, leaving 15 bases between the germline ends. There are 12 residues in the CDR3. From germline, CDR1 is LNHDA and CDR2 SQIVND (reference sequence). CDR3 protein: CASTSSTGSYTF. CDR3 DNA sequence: TGTGCCAGTACTAGTTCAACAGGGAGCTACACCTTC. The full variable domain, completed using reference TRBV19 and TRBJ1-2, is DGGITQSPKYLFRKEGQNVTLSCEQNLNHDAMYWYRQDPGQGLRLIYYSQIVNDFQKGDIAEGYSVSREKKESFPLTVTSAQKNPTAFYLCASTSSTGSYTFGSGTRLTVV.

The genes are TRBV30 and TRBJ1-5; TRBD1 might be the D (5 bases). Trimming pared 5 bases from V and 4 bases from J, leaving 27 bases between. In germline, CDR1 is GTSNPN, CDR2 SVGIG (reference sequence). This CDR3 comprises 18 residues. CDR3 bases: TGTGCCTGGGCGTATAACTACGGTAGTCAGGGCGGTAATCAGCCCCAGCATTTT. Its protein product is CAWAYNYGSQGGNQPQHF.

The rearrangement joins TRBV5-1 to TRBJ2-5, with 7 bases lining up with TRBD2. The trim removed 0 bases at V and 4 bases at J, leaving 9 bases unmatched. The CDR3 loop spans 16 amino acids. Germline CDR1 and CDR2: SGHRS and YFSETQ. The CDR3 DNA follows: TGCGCCAGCAGCTTGGGATCGGCGGGAGATGGAGAGACCCAGTACTTC. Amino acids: CASSLGSAGDGETQYF.

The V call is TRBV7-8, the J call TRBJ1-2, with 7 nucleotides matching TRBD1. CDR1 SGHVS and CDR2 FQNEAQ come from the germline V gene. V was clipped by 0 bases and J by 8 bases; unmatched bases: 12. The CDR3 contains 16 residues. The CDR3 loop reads CASSLARTGETSGYTF. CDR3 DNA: TGTGCCAGCAGCTTAGCGCGAACAGGGGAAACGAGCGGCTACACCTTC.

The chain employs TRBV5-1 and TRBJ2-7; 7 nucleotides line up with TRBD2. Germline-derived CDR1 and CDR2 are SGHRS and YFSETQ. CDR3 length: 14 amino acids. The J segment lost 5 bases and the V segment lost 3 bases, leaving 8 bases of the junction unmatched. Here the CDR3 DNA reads TGCGCCAGCAGCTCTCGACTAGCTTCGGACGAGCAGTACTTC. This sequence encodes CASSSRLASDEQYF. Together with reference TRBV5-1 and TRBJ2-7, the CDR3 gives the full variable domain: KAGVTQTPRYLIKTRGQQVTLSCSPISGHRSVSWYQQTPGQGLQFLFEYFSETQRNKGNFPGRFSGRQFSNSRSEMNVSTLELGDSALYLCASSSRLASDEQYFGPGTRLTVT.

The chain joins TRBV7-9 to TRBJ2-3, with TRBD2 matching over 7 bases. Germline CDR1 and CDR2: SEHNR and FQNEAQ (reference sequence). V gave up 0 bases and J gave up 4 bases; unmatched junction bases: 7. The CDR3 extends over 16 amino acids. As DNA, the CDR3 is TGTGCCAGCAGCTTAGCGCTTGCGGGGGTTCCAGATACGCAGTATTTT. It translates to CASSLALAGVPDTQYF.

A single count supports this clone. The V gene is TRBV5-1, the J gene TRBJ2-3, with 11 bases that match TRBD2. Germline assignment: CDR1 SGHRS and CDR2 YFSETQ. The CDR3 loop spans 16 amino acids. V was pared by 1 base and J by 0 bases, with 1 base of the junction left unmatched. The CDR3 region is CASSLRTSGSTDTQYF. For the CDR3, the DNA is TGCGCCAGCAGCTTGAGGACTAGCGGGAGCACAGATACGCAGTATTTT.

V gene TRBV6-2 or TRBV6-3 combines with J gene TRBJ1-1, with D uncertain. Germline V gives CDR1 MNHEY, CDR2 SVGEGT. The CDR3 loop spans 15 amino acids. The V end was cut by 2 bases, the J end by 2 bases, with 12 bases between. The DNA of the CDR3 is TGTGCCAGCAGTTACATACAGAACCATAACACTGAAGCTTTCTTT. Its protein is CASSYIQNHNTEAFF.

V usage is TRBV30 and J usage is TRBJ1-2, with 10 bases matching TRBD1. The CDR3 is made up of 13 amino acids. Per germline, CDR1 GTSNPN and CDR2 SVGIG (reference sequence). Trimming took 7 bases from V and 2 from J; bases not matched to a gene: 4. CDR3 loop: CASTGQGNYGYTF. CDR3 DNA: TGTGCCTCGACGGGACAGGGGAACTATGGCTACACCTTC.

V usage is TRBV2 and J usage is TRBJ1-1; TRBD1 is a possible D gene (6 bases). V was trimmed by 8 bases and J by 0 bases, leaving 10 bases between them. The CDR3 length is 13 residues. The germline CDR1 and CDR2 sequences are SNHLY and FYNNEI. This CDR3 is CASGRDMNTEAFF. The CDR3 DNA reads TGTGCCAGCGGCAGGGACATGAACACTGAAGCTTTCTTT.

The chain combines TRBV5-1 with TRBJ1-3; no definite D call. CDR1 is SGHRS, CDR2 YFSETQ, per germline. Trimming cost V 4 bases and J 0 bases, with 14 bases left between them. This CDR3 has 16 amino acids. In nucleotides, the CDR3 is TGCGCCAGCAGCCCGGGAGACCTTTACTCTGGAAACACCATATATTTT. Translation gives CASSPGDLYSGNTIYF.

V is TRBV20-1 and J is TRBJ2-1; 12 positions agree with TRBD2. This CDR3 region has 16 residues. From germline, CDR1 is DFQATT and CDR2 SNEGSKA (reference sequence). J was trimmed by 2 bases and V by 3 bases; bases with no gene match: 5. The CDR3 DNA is TGCAGTGCTAGTTCCGCTAGCGGGAGGGCCTACAATGAGCAGTTCTTC. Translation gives CSASSASGRAYNEQFF.

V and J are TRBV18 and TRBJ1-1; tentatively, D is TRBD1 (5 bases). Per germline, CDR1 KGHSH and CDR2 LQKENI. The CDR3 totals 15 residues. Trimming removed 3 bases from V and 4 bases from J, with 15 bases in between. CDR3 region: CASSPGGGATTEAFF. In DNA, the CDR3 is TGTGCCAGCTCACCCGGAGGAGGGGCGACCACTGAAGCTTTCTTT.

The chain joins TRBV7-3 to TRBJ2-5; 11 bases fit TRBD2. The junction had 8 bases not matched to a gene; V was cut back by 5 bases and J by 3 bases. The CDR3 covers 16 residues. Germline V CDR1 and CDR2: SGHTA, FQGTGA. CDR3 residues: CASSPLGLAAKETQYF. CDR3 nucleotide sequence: TGTGCCAGCAGCCCCCTGGGACTAGCGGCAAAAGAGACCCAGTACTTC.